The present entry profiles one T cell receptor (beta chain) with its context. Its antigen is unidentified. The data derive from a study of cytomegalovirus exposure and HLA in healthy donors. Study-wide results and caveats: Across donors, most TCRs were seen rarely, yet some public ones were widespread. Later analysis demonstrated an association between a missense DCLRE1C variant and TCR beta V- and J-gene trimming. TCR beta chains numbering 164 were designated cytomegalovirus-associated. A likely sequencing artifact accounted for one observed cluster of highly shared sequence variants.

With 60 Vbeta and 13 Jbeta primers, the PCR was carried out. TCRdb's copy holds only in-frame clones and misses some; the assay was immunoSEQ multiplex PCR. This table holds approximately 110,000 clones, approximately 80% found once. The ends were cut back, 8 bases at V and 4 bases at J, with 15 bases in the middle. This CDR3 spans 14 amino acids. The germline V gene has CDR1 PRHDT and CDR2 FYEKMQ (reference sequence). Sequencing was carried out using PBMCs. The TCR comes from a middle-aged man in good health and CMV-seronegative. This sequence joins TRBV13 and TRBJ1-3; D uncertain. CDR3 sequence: CASRPGSDGNTIYF. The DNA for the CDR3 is TGTGCCAGCCGTCCCGGGTCAGACGGAAACACCATATATTTT.